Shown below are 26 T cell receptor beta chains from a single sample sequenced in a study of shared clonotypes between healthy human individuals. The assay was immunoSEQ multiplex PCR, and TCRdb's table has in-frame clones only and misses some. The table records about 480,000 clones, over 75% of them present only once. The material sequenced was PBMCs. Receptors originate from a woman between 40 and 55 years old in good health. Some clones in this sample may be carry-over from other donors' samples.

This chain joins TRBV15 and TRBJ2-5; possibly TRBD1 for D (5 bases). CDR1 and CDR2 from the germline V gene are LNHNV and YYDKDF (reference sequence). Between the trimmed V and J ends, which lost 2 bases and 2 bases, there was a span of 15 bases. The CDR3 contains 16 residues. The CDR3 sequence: CATSRKPGQIQETQYF. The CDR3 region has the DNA TGTGCCACCAGCAGAAAACCTGGACAAATACAAGAGACCCAGTACTTC.

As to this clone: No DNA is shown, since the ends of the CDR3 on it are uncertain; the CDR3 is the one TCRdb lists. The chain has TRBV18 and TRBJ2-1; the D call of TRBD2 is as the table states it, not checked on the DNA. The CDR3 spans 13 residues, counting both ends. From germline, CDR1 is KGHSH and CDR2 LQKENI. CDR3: CASSMPDFREQFF.

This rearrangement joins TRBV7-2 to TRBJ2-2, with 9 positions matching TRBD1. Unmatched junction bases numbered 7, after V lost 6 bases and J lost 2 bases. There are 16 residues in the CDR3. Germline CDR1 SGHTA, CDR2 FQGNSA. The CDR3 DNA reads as TGTGCCAGCAGAACACCGGGACAGGGTAACACCGGGGAGCTGTTTTTT. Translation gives CASRTPGQGNTGELFF.

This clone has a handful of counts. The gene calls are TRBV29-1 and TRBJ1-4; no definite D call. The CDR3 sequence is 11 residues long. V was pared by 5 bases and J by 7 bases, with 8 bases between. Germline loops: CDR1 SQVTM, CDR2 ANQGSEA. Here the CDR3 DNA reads TGCAGCGTTTGGCGGGCTGAAAAACTGTTTTTT. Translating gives CSVWRAEKLFF.

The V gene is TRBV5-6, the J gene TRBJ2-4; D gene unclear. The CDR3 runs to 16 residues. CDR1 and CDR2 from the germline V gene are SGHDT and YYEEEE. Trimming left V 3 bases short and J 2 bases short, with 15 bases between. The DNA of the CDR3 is TGTGCCAGCAGCTCGCCTGAACGGAGTTCCAAAAACATTCAGTACTTC. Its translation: CASSSPERSSKNIQYF. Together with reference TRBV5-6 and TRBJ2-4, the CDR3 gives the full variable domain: DAGVTQSPTHLIKTRGQQVTLRCSPKSGHDTVSWYQQALGQGPQFIFQYYEEEERQRGNFPDRFSGHQFPNYSSELNVNALLLGDSALYLCASSSPERSSKNIQYFGAGTRLSVL.

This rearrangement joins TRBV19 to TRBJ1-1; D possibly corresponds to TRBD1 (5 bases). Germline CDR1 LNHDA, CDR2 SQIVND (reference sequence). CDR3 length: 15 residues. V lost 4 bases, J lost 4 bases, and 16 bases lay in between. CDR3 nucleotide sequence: TGTGCCAGTAGTAAGCTTCGGGGCGGGGGCACTGAAGCTTTCTTT. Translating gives CASSKLRGGGTEAFF.

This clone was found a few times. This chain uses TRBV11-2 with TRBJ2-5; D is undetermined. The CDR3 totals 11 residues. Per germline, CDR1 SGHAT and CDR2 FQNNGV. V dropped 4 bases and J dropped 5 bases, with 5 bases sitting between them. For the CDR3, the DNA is TGTGCCAGCAGCTCTGCGGAGACCCAGTACTTC. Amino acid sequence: CASSSAETQYF.

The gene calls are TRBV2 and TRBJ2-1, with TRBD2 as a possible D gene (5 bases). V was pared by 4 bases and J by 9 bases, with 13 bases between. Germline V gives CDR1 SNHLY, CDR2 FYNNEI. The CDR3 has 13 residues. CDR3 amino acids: CASSVWPRGEQFF. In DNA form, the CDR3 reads TGTGCCAGCAGTGTCTGGCCCCGGGGTGAGCAGTTCTTC.

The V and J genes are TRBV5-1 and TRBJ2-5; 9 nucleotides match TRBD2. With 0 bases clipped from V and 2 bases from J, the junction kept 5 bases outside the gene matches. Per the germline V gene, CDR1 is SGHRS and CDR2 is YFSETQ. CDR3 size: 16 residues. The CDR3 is CASSLEASGTQETQYF. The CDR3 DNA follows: TGCGCCAGCAGCTTGGAGGCTAGCGGGACACAAGAGACCCAGTACTTC.

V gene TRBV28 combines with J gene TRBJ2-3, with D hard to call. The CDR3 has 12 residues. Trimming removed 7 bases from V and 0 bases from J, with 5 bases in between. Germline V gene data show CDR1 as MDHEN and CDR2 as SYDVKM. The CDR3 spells CASTTSTDTQYF. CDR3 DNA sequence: TGTGCCAGCACGACTAGCACAGATACGCAGTATTTT.

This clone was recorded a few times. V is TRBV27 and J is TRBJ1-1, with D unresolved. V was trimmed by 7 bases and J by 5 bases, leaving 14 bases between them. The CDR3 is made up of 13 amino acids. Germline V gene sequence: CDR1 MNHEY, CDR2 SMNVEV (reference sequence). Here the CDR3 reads CASIKNGRTEAFF. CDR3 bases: TGTGCCAGCATTAAAAATGGGCGGACTGAAGCTTTCTTT.

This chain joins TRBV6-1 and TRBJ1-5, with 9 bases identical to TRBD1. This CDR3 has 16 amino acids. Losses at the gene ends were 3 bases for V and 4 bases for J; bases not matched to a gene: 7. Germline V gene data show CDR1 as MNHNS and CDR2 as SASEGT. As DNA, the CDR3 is TGTGCCAGCAGTGAGTTCCGGGACAGGGAAAATCAGCCCCAGCATTTT. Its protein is CASSEFRDRENQPQHF.

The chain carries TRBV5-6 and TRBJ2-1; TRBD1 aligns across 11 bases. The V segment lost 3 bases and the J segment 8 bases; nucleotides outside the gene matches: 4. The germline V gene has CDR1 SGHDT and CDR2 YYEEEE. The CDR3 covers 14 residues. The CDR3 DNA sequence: TGTGCCAGCAGCTGGGACAGGGGGAGGGATGAGCAGTTCTTC. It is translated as CASSWDRGRDEQFF.

The CDR3 loop reads CASRVDRGRWNEQFF. The CDR3 DNA follows: TGTGCCAGCAGAGTTGACAGGGGGCGGTGGAATGAGCAGTTCTTC. J is TRBJ2-1 and V is TRBV28; TRBD1 matches 10 bases. CDR1 and CDR2 (germline): MDHEN, SYDVKM. The CDR3 extends over 15 amino acids. Trimming removed 6 bases from V and 7 bases from J; junction bases left unmatched: 9.

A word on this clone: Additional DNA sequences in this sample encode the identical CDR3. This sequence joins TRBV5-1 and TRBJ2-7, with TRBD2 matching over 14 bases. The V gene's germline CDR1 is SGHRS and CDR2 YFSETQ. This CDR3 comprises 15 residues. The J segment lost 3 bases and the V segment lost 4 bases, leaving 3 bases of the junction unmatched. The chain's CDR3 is CASSLGTSGSYEQYF. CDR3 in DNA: TGCGCCAGCAGCCTCGGGACTAGCGGGAGCTACGAGCAGTACTTC.

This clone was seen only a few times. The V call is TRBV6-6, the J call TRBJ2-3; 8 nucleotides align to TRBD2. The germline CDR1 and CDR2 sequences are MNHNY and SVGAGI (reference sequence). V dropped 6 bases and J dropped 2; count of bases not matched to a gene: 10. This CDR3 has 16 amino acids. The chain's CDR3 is CASSKTAGAVTDTQYF. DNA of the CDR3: TGTGCCAGCAGCAAGACAGCGGGGGCCGTCACAGATACGCAGTATTTT.

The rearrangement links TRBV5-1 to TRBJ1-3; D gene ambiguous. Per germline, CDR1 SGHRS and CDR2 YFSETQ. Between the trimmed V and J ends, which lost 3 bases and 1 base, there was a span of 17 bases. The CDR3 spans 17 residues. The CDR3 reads CASSWSPDGVSGNTIYF. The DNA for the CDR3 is TGCGCCAGCAGCTGGTCCCCGGACGGGGTATCTGGAAACACCATATATTTT.

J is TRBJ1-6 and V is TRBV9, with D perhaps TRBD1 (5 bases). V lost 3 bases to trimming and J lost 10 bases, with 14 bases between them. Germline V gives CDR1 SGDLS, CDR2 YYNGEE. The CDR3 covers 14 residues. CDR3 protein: CASSAGRGTSPLHF. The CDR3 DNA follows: TGTGCCAGCAGCGCGGGCCGTGGGACCTCACCCCTCCACTTT.

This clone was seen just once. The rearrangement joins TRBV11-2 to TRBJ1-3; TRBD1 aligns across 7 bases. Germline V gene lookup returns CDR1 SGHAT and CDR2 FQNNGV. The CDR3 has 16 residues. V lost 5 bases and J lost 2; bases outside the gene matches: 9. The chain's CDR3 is CASSAQFQGAGNTIYF. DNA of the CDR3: TGTGCCAGCAGCGCCCAATTTCAGGGGGCTGGAAACACCATATATTTT.

CDR3 region: CASSQGTSGRASEQYF. The CDR3 nucleotides read TGCGCCAGCAGCCAAGGGACTAGCGGGAGGGCCTCCGAGCAGTACTTC. The chain uses TRBV4-1 and TRBJ2-7, with 15 bases matching TRBD2. Per germline, CDR1 MGHRA and CDR2 YSYEKL. This CDR3 region has 16 residues. Germline trimming cut 1 base from V and 6 bases from J; bases unmatched to any gene: 4.

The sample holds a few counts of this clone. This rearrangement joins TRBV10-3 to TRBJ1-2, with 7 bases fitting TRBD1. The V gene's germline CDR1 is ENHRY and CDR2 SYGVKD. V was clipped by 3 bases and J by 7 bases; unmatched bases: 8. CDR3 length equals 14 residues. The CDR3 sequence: CAISDRQGVGGYTF. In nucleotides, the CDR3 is TGTGCCATCAGTGACAGGCAGGGGGTCGGTGGCTACACCTTC.

In DNA, the CDR3 is TGTGCCAGCAGCACACCCTTCGGCGAGCAGTACTTC. It encodes CASSTPFGEQYF. The J gene is TRBJ2-7, the V gene TRBV11-3; unclear D gene. Trimming removed 5 bases at V and 6 bases at J, with 11 bases between. Per the germline V gene, CDR1 is SGHNT and CDR2 is YENEEA. CDR3 length: 12 amino acids.

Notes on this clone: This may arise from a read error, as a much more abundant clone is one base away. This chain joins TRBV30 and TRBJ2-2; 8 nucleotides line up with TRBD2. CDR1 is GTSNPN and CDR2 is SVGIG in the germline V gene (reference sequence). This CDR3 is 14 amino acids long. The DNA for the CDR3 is TGTACCTGGAGTAACGGGAGGGACACCGGGGAGCTGTTTTTT. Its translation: CTWSNGRDTGELFF.

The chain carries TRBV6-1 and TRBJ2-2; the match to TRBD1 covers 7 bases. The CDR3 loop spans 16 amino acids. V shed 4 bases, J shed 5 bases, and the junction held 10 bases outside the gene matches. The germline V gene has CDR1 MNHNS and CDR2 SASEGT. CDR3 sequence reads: CASSASRQGGTGELFF. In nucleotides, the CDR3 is TGTGCCAGCAGTGCCTCGCGACAGGGCGGAACCGGGGAGCTGTTTTTT.

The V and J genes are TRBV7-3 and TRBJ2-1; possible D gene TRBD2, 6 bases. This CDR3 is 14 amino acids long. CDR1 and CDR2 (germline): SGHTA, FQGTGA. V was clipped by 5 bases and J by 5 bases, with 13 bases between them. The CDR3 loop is CASSPQAGNNEQFF. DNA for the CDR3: TGTGCCAGCAGCCCCCAGGCGGGAAACAATGAGCAGTTCTTC.

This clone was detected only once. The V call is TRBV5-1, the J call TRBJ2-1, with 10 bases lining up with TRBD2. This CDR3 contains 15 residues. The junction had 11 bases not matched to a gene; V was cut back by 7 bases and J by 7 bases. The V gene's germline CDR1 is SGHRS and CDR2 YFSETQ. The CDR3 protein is CASGSRLAGSNEQFF. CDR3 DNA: TGCGCCAGCGGGTCCCGACTAGCGGGCTCGAATGAGCAGTTCTTC.